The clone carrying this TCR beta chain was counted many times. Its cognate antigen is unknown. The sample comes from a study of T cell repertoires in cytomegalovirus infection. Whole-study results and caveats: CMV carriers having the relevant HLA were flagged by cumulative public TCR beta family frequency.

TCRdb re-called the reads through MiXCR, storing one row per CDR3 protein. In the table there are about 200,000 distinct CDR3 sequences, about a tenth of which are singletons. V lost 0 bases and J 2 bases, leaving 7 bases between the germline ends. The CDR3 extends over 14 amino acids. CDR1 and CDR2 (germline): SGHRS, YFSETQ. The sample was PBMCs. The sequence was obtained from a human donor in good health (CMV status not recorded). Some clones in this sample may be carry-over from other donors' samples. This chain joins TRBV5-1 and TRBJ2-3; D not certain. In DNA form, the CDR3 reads TGCGCCAGCAGCTTGGGACTTTACACAGATACGCAGTATTTT. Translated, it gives CASSLGLYTDTQYF.